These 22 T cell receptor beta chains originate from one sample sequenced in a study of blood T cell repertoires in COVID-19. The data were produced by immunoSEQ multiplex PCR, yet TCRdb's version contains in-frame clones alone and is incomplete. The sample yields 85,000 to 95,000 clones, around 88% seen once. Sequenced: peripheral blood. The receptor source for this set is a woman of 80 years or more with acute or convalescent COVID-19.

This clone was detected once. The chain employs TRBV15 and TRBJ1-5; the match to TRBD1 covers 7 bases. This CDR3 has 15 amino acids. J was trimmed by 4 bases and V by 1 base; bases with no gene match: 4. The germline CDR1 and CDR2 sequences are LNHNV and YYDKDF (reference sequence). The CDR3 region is CATSRGATGNQPQHF. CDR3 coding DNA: TGTGCCACCAGCAGAGGCGCGACAGGGAATCAGCCCCAGCATTTT.

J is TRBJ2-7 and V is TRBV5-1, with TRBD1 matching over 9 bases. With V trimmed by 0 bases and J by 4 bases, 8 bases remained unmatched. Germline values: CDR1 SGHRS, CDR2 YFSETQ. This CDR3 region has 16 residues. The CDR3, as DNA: TGCGCCAGCAGCTTGGATGGACAGGGACAGGGTTACGAGCAGTACTTC. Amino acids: CASSLDGQGQGYEQYF.

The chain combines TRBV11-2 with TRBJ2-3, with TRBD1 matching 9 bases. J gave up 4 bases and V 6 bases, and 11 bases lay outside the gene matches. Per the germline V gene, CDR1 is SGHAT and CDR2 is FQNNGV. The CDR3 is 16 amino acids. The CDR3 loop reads CASRRDRVRQPDTQYF. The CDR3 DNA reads TGTGCCAGCAGGCGGGACAGGGTCCGCCAGCCAGATACGCAGTATTTT.

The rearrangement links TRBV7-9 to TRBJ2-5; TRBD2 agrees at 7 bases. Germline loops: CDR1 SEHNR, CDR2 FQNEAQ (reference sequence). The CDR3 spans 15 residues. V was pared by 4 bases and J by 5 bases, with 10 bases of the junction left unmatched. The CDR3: CASSYGLGARETQYF. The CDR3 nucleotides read TGTGCCAGCAGCTACGGACTAGGTGCCCGCGAGACCCAGTACTTC. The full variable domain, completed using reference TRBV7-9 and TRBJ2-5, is DTGVSQNPRHKITKRGQNVTFRCDPISEHNRLYWYRQTLGQGPEFLTYFQNEAQLEKSRLLSDRFSAERPKGSFSTLEIQRTEQGDSAMYLCASSYGLGARETQYFGPGTRLLVL.

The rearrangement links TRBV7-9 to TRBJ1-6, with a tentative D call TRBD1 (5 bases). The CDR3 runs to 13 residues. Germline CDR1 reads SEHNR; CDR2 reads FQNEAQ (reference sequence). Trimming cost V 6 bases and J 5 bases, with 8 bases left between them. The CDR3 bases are TGTGCCAGCAGGGGGGGGAATAATTCACCCCTCCACTTT. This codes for CASRGGNNSPLHF.

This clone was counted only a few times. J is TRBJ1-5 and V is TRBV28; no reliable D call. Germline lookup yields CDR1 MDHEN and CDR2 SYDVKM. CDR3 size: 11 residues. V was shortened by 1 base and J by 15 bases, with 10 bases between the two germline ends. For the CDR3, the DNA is TGTGCCAGCAGTTTATTTGGGAGTGGGCATTTT. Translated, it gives CASSLFGSGHF. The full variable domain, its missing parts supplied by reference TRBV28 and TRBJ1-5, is DVKVTQSSRYLVKRTGEKVFLECVQDMDHENMFWYRQDPGLGLRLIYFSYDVKMKEKGDIPEGYSVSREKKERFSLILESASTNQTSMYLCASSLFGSGHFGDGTRLSIL.

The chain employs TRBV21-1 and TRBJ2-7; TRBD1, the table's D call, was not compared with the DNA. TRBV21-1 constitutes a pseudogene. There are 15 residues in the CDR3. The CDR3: CASFYPGQGRDEQYF. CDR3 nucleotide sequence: TGTGCCAGCTTTTACCCGGGACAGGGACGTGACGAGCAGTACTTC.

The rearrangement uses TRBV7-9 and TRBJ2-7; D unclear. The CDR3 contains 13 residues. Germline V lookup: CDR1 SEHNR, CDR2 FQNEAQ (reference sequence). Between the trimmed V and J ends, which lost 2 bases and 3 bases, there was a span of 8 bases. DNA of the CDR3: TGTGCCAGCAGCTTATGGGCCAACTACGAGCAGTACTTC. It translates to CASSLWANYEQYF.

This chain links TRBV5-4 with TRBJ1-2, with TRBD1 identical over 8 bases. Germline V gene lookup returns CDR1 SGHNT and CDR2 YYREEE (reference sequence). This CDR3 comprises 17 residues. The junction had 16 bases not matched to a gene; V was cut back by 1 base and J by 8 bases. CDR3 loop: CASSLRGPPLPGGGYTF. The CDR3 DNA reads TGTGCCAGCAGCTTGAGGGGGCCTCCTCTTCCAGGGGGCGGCTACACCTTC.

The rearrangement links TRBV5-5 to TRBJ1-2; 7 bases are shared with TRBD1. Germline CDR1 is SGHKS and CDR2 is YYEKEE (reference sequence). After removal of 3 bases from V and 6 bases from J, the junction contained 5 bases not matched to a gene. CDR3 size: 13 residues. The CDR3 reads CASSSRDSNGYTF. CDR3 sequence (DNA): TGTGCCAGCAGCTCAAGGGACAGTAATGGCTACACCTTC. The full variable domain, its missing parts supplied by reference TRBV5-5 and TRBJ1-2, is DAGVTQSPTHLIKTRGQQVTLRCSPISGHKSVSWYQQVLGQGPQFIFQYYEKEERGRGNFPDRFSARQFPNYSSELNVNALLLGDSALYLCASSSRDSNGYTFGSGTRLTVV.

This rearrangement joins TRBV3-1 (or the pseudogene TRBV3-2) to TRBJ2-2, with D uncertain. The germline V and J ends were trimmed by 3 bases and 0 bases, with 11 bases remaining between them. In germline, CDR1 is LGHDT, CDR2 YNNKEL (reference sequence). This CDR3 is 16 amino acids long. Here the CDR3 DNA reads TGTGCCAGCAGCCAGAGGCGGCCAACGAACACCGGGGAGCTGTTTTTT. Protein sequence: CASSQRRPTNTGELFF.

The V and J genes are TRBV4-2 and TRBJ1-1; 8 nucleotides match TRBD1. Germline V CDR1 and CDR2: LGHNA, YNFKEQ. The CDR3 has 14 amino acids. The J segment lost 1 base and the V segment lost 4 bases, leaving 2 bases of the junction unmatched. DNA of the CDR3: TGTGCCAGCAGCCGACAGGGGAGGAACACTGAAGCTTTCTTT. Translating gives CASSRQGRNTEAFF.

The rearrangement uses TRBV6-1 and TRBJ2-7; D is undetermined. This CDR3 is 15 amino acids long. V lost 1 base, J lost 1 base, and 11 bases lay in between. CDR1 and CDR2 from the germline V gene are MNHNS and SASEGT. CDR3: CASSEDRQDSYEQYF. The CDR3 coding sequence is TGTGCCAGCAGTGAAGACCGGCAGGATTCCTACGAGCAGTACTTC.

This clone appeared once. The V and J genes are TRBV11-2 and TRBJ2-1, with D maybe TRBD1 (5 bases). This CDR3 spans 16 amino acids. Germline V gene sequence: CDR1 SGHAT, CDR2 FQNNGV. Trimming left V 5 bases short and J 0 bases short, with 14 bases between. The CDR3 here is CASSPKGSSSYNEQFF. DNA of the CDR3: TGTGCCAGCAGCCCGAAGGGGTCTAGCTCCTACAATGAGCAGTTCTTC.

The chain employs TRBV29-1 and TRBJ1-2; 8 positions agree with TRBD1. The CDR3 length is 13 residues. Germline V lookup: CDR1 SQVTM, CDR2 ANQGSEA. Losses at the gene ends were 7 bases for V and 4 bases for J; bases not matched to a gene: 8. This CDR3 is CSAGQGVGYGYTF. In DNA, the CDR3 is TGCAGCGCCGGACAGGGAGTTGGCTATGGCTACACCTTC.

CDR3 DNA sequence: TGTGCCAGCAGCTTTCAGGACAACTATGACACCGGGGAGCTGTTTTTT. Translation: CASSFQDNYDTGELFF. J is TRBJ2-2 and V is TRBV3-1 (or the pseudogene TRBV3-2); a weak D match, TRBD1 (5 bases). Germline CDR1 and CDR2: LGHDT and YNNKEL (reference sequence). The V end lost 5 bases, the J end lost 3 bases, and 16 bases lay between the germline ends. The CDR3 spans 16 residues.

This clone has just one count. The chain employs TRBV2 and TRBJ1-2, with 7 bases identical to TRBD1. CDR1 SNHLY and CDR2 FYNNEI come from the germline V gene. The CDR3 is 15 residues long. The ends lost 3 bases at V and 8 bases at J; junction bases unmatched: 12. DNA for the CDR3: TGTGCCAGCAGTGAGATCCTCCAACAGGGGAAAGGCTACACCTTC. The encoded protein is CASSEILQQGKGYTF.

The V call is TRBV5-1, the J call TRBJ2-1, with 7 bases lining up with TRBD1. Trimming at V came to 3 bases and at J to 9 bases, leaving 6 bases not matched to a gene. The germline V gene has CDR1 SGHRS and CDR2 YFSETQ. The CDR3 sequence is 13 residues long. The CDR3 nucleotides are TGCGCCAGCAGCTCCCAGGGGGACACTGAGCAGTTCTTC. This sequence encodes CASSSQGDTEQFF.

The CDR3 nucleotides read TGCGCCAGCAGCCCAGGACAGGGGTGGAACGAGCAGTACTTC. Translation: CASSPGQGWNEQYF. The V and J genes are TRBV5-1 and TRBJ2-7, with TRBD1 matching 9 bases. Germline V CDR1 and CDR2: SGHRS, YFSETQ. The CDR3 covers 14 residues. The J segment lost 5 bases and the V segment lost 4 bases, leaving 7 bases of the junction unmatched.

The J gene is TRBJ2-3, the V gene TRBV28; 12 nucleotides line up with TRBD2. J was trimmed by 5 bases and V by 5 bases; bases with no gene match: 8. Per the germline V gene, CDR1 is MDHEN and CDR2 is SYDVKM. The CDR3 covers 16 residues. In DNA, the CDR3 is TGTGCCAGCAGTCCCGCTAGCGGGGGGGCCTTAGATACGCAGTATTTT. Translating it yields CASSPASGGALDTQYF.

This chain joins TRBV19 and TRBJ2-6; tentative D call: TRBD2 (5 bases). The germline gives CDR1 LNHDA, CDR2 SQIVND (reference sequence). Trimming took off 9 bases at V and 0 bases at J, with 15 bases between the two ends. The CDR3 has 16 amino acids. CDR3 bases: TGTGCCAGCAGAGCGGACGGCCTCTCTGGGGCCAACGTCCTGACTTTC. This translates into CASRADGLSGANVLTF.

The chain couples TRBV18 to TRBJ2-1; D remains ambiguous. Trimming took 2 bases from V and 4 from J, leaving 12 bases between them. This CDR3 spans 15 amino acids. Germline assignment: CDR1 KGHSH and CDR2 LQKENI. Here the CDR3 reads CASSPTFYGYNEQFF. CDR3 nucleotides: TGTGCCAGCTCACCAACCTTCTACGGGTACAATGAGCAGTTCTTC.